A selection of T cell receptor beta chains follows, all from one sample in a study of naive and memory T cell subsets. TCRdb reanalysed the 5' RACE reads using MiXCR and keeps one entry per CDR3 protein. Of 55,000 to 70,000 distinct CDR3 sequences listed, around 7.3% are singletons. All receptors come from a female donor in good health. Each CDR3 is given with its conserved first and last residue. The order of the fields is D gene, V gene, J gene, CDR3 length, clone size, CDR3 protein, CDR3 DNA. D genes are given only for firm matches. Clone size, where shown, is once, few, many, or a class for clones that have expanded.

.,TRBV20-1,TRBJ1-1,19,many,CSAREMVGAPGQANTEAFF,TGCAGTGCTAGAGAGATGGTCGGGGCCCCAGGCCAGGCGAACACTGAAGCTTTCTTT
TRBD1,TRBV5-1,TRBJ2-1,16,few,CASSFRGFSNPDEQFF,TGCGCCAGCAGCTTCAGGGGGTTCTCAAACCCCGATGAGCAGTTCTTC
.,TRBV12-3/TRBV12-4,TRBJ1-4,14,few,CASSSGRFNEKLFF,TGTGCCAGCAGTTCCGGGCGCTTCAATGAAAAACTGTTTTTT
.,TRBV5-5,TRBJ2-5,15,few,CASSLGLRAGETQYF,TGTGCCAGCAGCCTCGGTTTGAGGGCTGGAGAGACCCAGTACTTC
.,TRBV7-2,TRBJ1-6,14,few,CASSIRTLSSPLHF,TGTGCCAGCAGCATCCGGACGTTATCTTCACCCCTCCACTTT
.,TRBV19,TRBJ1-4,16,few,CASRPFGPGEDEKLFF,TGTGCCAGTCGACCCTTTGGTCCGGGCGAGGATGAAAAACTGTTTTTT
.,TRBV7-2,TRBJ1-6,15,few,CASSRGGVIGSPLHF,TGTGCCAGCAGCAGGGGGGGGGTGATCGGTTCACCCCTCCACTTT
.,TRBV28,TRBJ1-2,15,many,CASSLADAVYYGYTF,TGTGCCAGCAGTTTGGCGGACGCGGTGTACTATGGCTACACCTTC
TRBD1,TRBV29-1,TRBJ2-5,12,.,CSVHRGEETQYF,TGCAGCGTTCACAGGGGAGAGGAGACCCAGTACTTC
TRBD1,TRBV19,TRBJ1-2,14,.,CASSIGDRGYGYTF,TGTGCCAGTAGTATAGGGGACAGGGGATATGGCTACACCTTC
TRBD2,TRBV10-3,TRBJ2-5,15,few,CAISDPSGGQETQYF,TGTGCCATCAGTGATCCTAGCGGGGGGCAAGAGACCCAGTACTTC
.,TRBV14,TRBJ1-6,15,many,CASSPPGHYNSPLHF,TGTGCCAGCAGCCCACCGGGACACTATAATTCACCCCTCCACTTT
.,TRBV4-3,TRBJ1-1,14,many,CASSQDALGTEAFF,TGCGCCAGCAGCCAAGACGCACTGGGGACTGAAGCTTTCTTT
.,TRBV19,TRBJ2-2,14,many,CASSPSLNTGELFF,TGTGCCAGTAGTCCCTCTTTGAACACCGGGGAGCTGTTTTTT
.,TRBV5-5,TRBJ2-1,11,few,CASSFINEQFF,TGTGCCAGCAGCTTTATAAATGAGCAGTTCTTC
.,TRBV11-2,TRBJ2-5,15,many,CASSLAGLGQETQYF,TGTGCCAGCAGCTTAGCGGGACTCGGGCAAGAGACCCAGTACTTC
.,TRBV12-3/TRBV12-4,TRBJ1-2,14,.,CASSLSGGPIGYTF,TGTGCCAGCAGTTTGTCGGGGGGACCTATTGGCTACACCTTC
.,TRBV5-5,TRBJ2-7,16,.,CASRIQATVSSYEQYF,TGTGCCAGCAGAATTCAGGCGACGGTTAGCTCCTACGAGCAGTACTTC
.,TRBV24-1,TRBJ2-3,13,.,CATRGQSTDTQYF,TGTGCCACCAGGGGGCAGAGCACAGATACGCAGTATTTT
.,TRBV20-1,TRBJ1-5,13,many,CSARASGAQPQHF,TGCAGTGCTAGAGCCTCAGGGGCTCAGCCCCAGCATTTT
TRBD1,TRBV2,TRBJ2-1,17,many,CASSEAETGPPYNEQFF,TGTGCCAGCAGTGAAGCCGAGACAGGGCCCCCCTACAATGAGCAGTTCTTC
.,TRBV30,TRBJ1-1,11,many,CASWKGRQAFF,TGTGCCTCGTGGAAAGGGCGCCAAGCTTTCTTT
.,TRBV4-1,TRBJ2-4,15,few,CASSRVLLAKNIQYF,TGCGCCAGCAGCCGGGTCCTCCTAGCCAAAAACATTCAGTACTTC
.,TRBV6-2/TRBV6-3,TRBJ2-5,12,.,CASSYPVETQYF,TGTGCCAGCAGTTACCCAGTAGAGACCCAGTACTTC
.,TRBV2,TRBJ2-7,12,.,CASSDGSHEQYF,TGTGCCAGCAGTGATGGAAGCCACGAGCAGTACTTC
.,TRBV7-3,TRBJ2-7,14,.,CASSLNGGPYEQYF,TGTGCCAGCAGCTTAAATGGGGGCCCCTACGAGCAGTACTTC
.,TRBV7-8,TRBJ2-5,11,many,CASNIGETQYF,TGTGCCAGCAACATAGGAGAGACCCAGTACTTC
.,TRBV7-9,TRBJ1-3,13,many,CASSPTESYTIYF,TGTGCCAGCAGCCCGACAGAGTCCTACACCATATATTTT
.,TRBV29-1,TRBJ2-7,14,.,CSVGGAGIRNEQYF,TGCAGCGTTGGGGGGGCAGGGATTCGAAACGAGCAGTACTTC
.,TRBV5-6,TRBJ2-5,15,.,CASSLGWEREETQYF,TGTGCCAGCAGCTTGGGCTGGGAGAGGGAGGAGACCCAGTACTTC
.,TRBV5-1,TRBJ1-1,14,.,CATSLINEGTEAFF,TGCGCCACCAGCTTAATTAACGAGGGCACTGAAGCTTTCTTT
.,TRBV4-2,TRBJ2-7,13,many,CASSPRGLNEQYF,TGTGCCAGCAGCCCCCGAGGACTAAACGAGCAGTACTTC
.,TRBV4-3,TRBJ1-1,13,many,CASSQAGQGKAFF,TGCGCCAGCAGCCAAGCAGGGCAGGGGAAAGCTTTCTTT
.,TRBV7-2,TRBJ2-7,13,.,CASSLTSYYEQYF,TGTGCCAGCAGCTTAACCAGTTACTACGAGCAGTACTTC
.,TRBV3-1,TRBJ1-1,17,few,CASSPRLGMGMNTEAFF,TGTGCCAGCAGCCCAAGACTGGGGATGGGGATGAACACTGAAGCTTTCTTT